The present entry profiles one T cell receptor beta chain with its context. Antigen: not known. cDNA serving as the sequencing template came from extracted, reverse transcribed RNA. The data were produced by immunoSEQ multiplex PCR, yet TCRdb's version contains in-frame clones alone and is incomplete. The sample comprises about 120,000 clones, about 50% of which are singletons, and approximately 19% rests with the top ten. This record comes from a study of CD8+ T cells in alopecia areata. Study background: Tofacitinib administration to treated patients was oral, at 5 to 10 mg twice daily.

Study-wide results and caveats: Normal scalp showed lower clonality than lesional scalp, especially alopecia totalis/universalis.

Germline loops: CDR1 SGDLS, CDR2 YYNGEE. This CDR3 region has 16 residues. V lost 0 bases, J lost 2 bases, and 6 bases stayed unmatched. The material was CD8+ T cells sorted from blood, obtained at week 0. The sequence was collected from a human donor with alopecia areata. This chain uses TRBV9 with TRBJ2-3, with 7 positions matching TRBD2. The CDR3 DNA reads TGTGCCAGCAGCGTAGCACAGCGGGGAGACACAGATACGCAGTATTTT. It codes for CASSVAQRGDTDTQYF.